The rows below give T cell receptor beta chains drawn from one sample of a study of T cell responses to AZD1222 COVID-19 vaccine. Assay: immunoSEQ multiplex PCR; the TCRdb copy retains only in-frame clones and omits some. The data hold 50,000 or so clones, with approximately 91% observed a single time. The sample in question was peripheral blood, obtained 28 days after the second AZD1222 dose. The receptors were sampled from an adult who received the AZD1222 COVID-19 vaccine. Both conserved end residues are part of each CDR3. A D gene is named only where the DNA matches it firmly. Clone sizes are given selectively: once, few, many, or a class where the clone is expanded.

>TRBJ2-1|-|TRBV7-2|-
TGTGCCAGCAGCTTAGACGGCTTGAACAATGAGCAGTTCTTC
CASSLDGLNNEQFF
>TRBJ1-1|-|TRBV7-9|-
TGTGCCAGCAGCTTTAGTCTGGGGTTATCTTTCTTT
CASSFSLGLSFF
>TRBJ1-2|-|TRBV10-1|-
TGCGCCAGCAAACGCCCTCTCTATGGCTACACCTTC
CASKRPLYGYTF
>TRBJ2-1|-|TRBV28|-
TGTGCCAGCAGTTTATACGACTACCGGAACAATGAGCAGTTCTTC
CASSLYDYRNNEQFF
>TRBJ2-5|-|TRBV25-1|TRBD2
TGTGCCAGCAGTGATGTGGCGGGGGGTAAGGAGACCCAGTACTTC
CASSDVAGGKETQYF
>TRBJ1-1|-|TRBV27|-
TGTGCCAGCAGATTATCCGGGGACCGAGAAGCTTTCTTT
CASRLSGDREAFF
>TRBJ2-7|-|TRBV4-3|-
TGCGCCAGCAGCCAAGATTTAGGCGTGAGGGAGCAGTACTTC
CASSQDLGVREQYF
>TRBJ2-7|-|TRBV19|-
TGTGCCAGTAGTCCTCAGGGGAACTCCTACGAGCAGTACTTC
CASSPQGNSYEQYF
>TRBJ2-7|few|TRBV7-2|-
TGTGCCAGCAGCCTACGCACCGGACTCCTCTCCTACGAGCAGTACTTC
CASSLRTGLLSYEQYF
>TRBJ2-3|-|TRBV10-3|-
TGTGCCATCAGTGAGTCGAACAGGGGCACAGATACGCAGTATTTT
CAISESNRGTDTQYF
>TRBJ2-1|-|TRBV6-4|TRBD1
TGTGCCAGCAGTGACTCTGAAGGGGGCTTCAGGTTCTTC
CASSDSEGGFRFF
>TRBJ1-2|-|TRBV7-3|-
TGTGCCAGCAGTCCGGACAGATTCGCCTATGGCTACACCTTC
CASSPDRFAYGYTF
>TRBJ2-7|-|TRBV5-6|TRBD1
TGTGCCAGCAGCCTGGACAGGGGAGTGTACGAGCAGTACTTC
CASSLDRGVYEQYF
>TRBJ2-5|-|TRBV7-9|-
TGTGCCAGCAGGGGGGGATCAGGGCAAGAGACCCAGTACTTC
CASRGGSGQETQYF
>TRBJ2-5|-|TRBV2|-
TGTGCCAGCAATTTGCTTTTGCAAGAGACCCAGTACTTC
CASNLLLQETQYF
>TRBJ1-4|-|TRBV3-1/TRBV3-2|TRBD1
TGTGCCAGCAGCTCTCAGCGGGACAGGGGTGGTGAAAAACTGTTTTTT
CASSSQRDRGGEKLFF
>TRBJ2-7|-|TRBV11-2|-
TGTGCCAGCAGCTTAGATCGGGACGAGCAGTACTTC
CASSLDRDEQYF
>TRBJ2-7|-|TRBV6-5|-
TGTGCCAGCATAAGACCTGGGGGTTACGAGCAGTACTTC
CASIRPGGYEQYF
>TRBJ1-2|once|TRBV30|-
TGTGCCTGGAGTGTACCGGGGTATGGCTACACCTTC
CAWSVPGYGYTF
>TRBJ2-5|-|TRBV29-1|-
TGCAGCGTTGACCAACAGGGACAAGAGACCCAGTACTTC
CSVDQQGQETQYF